A selection of T cell receptor beta chains follows, all from one sample in a study of cytomegalovirus exposure and HLA in healthy donors. Generated by immunoSEQ multiplex PCR, the TCRdb table keeps only in-frame clones and is missing some. Here the sample spans fewer than 200,000 clones, around four fifths being singletons. The sequenced material came from PBMCs. The receptors derive from a man aged 25 to 45 in good health and CMV-seronegative. Both conserved end residues are part of each CDR3. The D gene is left open where the match is weak. Clone size is stated in some rows and not others, as once, few, many or a class when expanded.

.	TRBV5-5	TRBJ2-5	TRBD1	CASSLDPGGKRETQYF	TGTGCCAGCAGCTTGGATCCAGGGGGCAAACGAGAGACCCAGTACTTC
.	TRBV28	TRBJ2-4	.	CASSFRLGDIQYF	TGTGCCAGCAGTTTCAGGTTGGGAGACATTCAGTACTTC
.	TRBV2	TRBJ2-7	TRBD1	CASSDRVYEQYF	TGTGCCAGCTCGGACAGGGTTTACGAGCAGTACTTC
.	TRBV4-2	TRBJ2-7	TRBD2	CASSQDAGTRTPYEQYF	TGTGCCAGCAGCCAAGATGCAGGGACTAGAACCCCCTACGAGCAGTACTTC
.	TRBV15	TRBJ1-5	.	CATSRGGRTYSNQPQHF	TGTGCCACCTCGAGGGGGGGTCGTACGTATAGCAATCAGCCCCAGCATTTT
.	TRBV28	TRBJ1-3	TRBD1	CASIGQGSGNTIYF	TGTGCCAGCATCGGACAGGGAAGTGGAAACACCATATATTTT
.	TRBV7-2	TRBJ2-3	.	CASSAGFTDTQYF	TGTGCCAGCAGCGCGGGTTTCACAGATACGCAGTATTTT
.	TRBV5-6	TRBJ1-3	.	CASSFFGGAGNTIYF	TGTGCCAGCAGCTTCTTTGGGGGCGCTGGAAACACCATATATTTT
.	TRBV7-8	TRBJ2-3	.	CASSPSVASTDTQYF	TGTGCCAGCAGCCCTTCAGTGGCTAGCACAGATACGCAGTATTTT
.	TRBV5-1	TRBJ2-1	TRBD1	CASSSLGPGTGGRNEQFF	TGCGCCAGCAGCTCGTTAGGTCCCGGGACAGGGGGCCGGAATGAGCAGTTCTTC
.	TRBV30	TRBJ2-1	.	CACYRVNNEQFF	TGTGCCTGCTACAGGGTCAACAATGAGCAGTTCTTC
.	TRBV27	TRBJ1-1	.	CASKGTEAFF	TGTGCCAGCAAGGGGACTGAAGCTTTCTTT
.	TRBV7-2	TRBJ1-4	.	CASSLSSRGKLFF	TGTGCCAGCAGCTTAAGCTCAAGGGGCAAACTGTTTTTT
.	TRBV5-5	TRBJ2-1	TRBD2	CASSLGLADNEQFF	TGTGCCAGCAGCTTGGGACTAGCGGACAATGAGCAGTTCTTC
.	TRBV18	TRBJ2-3	.	CASSPPFTDTQYF	TGTGCCAGCTCACCCCCCTTCACAGATACGCAGTATTTT
.	TRBV7-9	TRBJ2-2	TRBD1	CASSLTLTLNDRDGGELFF	TGTGCCAGCAGCTTAACTCTAACTCTCAACGACAGGGATGGCGGGGAGCTGTTTTTT
.	TRBV7-8	TRBJ2-1	TRBD2	CASSLESGGARNEQFF	TGTGCCAGCAGCTTAGAGAGCGGGGGGGCCAGAAATGAGCAGTTCTTC
.	TRBV29-1	TRBJ1-5	.	CSVEVTANQPQHF	TGCAGCGTTGAAGTGACTGCTAATCAGCCCCAGCATTTT
once	TRBV10-2	TRBJ1-4	TRBD1	CASKTDRENEKLFF	TGCGCCAGCAAGACGGACAGGGAGAATGAAAAACTGTTTTTT